This T cell receptor (beta chain) derives from a study of T cell changes during pregnancy in multiple sclerosis (dated by TCRdb to the late 2010s). Background for the entire study: Changes in the T cell repertoire over the course of pregnancy were examined in this study in women with multiple sclerosis.

The CDR3 covers 15 residues, taking in both the cysteine and the phenylalanine. Kept here is only the CDR3 DNA, which spans 45 bases and is read in frame from base 1. According to the germline V gene (reference sequence), CDR1 reads LNHNV and CDR2 reads YYDKDF. V and J lose 1 base and 5 bases, and a span of 14 bases separates them. In the case of this clone: Its binding antigen is unknown. Base qualities were left out, and no much larger clone turns up one base away.

Receptor amplification or capture employed the immunoSEQ multiplex PCR assay. TCRdb provides this immuneACCESS table in a form limited to in-frame rearrangements. Some clones are lacking; in checked studies, under half of them reflect an unresolved V gene, and why the rest are absent is not known. The sample profile shows tens of thousands of clones; 86% of them were found once. The top ten hold roughly 8% of the sample. The sequencing here drew on CD8+ T cells from peripheral blood mononuclear cells, taken in the first trimester of pregnancy. The receptor chain draws on TRBV15 and TRBJ2-5; the D gene is perhaps TRBD1, on 5 matching bases. This TCR derives from a female donor in good health, enrolled as a control in a pregnancy study. In nucleotide form, the sequence is TGTGCCACCAGCAGAGCTGGCGACAGCACGGAGACCCAGTACTTC. Translated, this is CATSRAGDSTETQYF.